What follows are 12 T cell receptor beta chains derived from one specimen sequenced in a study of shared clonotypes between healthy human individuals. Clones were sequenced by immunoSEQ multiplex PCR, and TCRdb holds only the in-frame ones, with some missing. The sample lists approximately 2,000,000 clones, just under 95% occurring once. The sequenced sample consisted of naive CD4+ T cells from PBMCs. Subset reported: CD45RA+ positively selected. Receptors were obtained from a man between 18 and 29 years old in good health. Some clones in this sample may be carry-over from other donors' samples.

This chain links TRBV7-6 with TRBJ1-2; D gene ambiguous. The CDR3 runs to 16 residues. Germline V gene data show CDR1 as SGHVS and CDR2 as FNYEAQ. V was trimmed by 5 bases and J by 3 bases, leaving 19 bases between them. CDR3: CASSISVRLNDYGYTF. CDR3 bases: TGTGCCAGCAGCATCTCTGTAAGACTGAACGACTATGGCTACACCTTC.

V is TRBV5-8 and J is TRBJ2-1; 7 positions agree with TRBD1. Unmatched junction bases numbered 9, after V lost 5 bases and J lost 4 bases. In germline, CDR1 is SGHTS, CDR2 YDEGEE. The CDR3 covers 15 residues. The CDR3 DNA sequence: TGTGCCAGCAGAAAAGCCGGGACAGTGTACAATGAGCAGTTCTTC. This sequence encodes CASRKAGTVYNEQFF.

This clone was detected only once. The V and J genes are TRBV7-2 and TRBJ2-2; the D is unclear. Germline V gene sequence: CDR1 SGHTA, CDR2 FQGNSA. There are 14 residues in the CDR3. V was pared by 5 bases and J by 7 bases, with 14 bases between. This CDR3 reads CASSPNGPYGELFF. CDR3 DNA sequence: TGTGCCAGCAGCCCCAACGGACCTTACGGGGAGCTGTTTTTT.

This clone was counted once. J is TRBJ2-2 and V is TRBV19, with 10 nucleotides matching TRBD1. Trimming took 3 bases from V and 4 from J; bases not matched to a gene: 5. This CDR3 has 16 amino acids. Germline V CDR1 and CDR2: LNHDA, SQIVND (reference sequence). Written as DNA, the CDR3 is TGTGCCAGTAGTATTCGACAGGGGGCCCTCACCGGGGAGCTGTTTTTT. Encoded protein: CASSIRQGALTGELFF.

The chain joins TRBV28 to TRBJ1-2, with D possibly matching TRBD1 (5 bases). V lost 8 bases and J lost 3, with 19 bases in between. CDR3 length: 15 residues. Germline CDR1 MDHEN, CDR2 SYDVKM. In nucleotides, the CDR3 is TGTGCCAGCGTGGGGGGGGACGCTGGGGACTATGGCTACACCTTC. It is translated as CASVGGDAGDYGYTF.

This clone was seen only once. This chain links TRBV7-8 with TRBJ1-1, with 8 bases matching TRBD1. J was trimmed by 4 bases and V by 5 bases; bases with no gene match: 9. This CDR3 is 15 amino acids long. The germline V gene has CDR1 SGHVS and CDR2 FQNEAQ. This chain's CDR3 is CASSLGQGGVTEAFF. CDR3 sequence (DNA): TGTGCCAGCAGCCTAGGACAGGGAGGCGTCACTGAAGCTTTCTTT.

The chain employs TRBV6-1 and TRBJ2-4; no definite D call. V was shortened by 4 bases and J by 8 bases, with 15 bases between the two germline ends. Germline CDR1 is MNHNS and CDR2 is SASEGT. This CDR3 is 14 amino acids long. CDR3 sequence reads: CASSGDPFRDIQYF. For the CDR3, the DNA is TGTGCCAGCAGTGGTGATCCCTTTCGGGACATTCAGTACTTC.

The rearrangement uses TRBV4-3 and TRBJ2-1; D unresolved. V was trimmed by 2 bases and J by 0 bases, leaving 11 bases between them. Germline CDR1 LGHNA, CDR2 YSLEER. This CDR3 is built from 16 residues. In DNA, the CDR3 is TGCGCCAGCAGCCAACAGACGCTGAGCTCCTACAATGAGCAGTTCTTC. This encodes CASSQQTLSSYNEQFF.

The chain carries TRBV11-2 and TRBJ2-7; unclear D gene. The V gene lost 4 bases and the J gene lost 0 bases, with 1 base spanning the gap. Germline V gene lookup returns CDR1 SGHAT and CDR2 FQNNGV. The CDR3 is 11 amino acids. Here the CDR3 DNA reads TGTGCCAGCAGCTACTCCTACGAGCAGTACTTC. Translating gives CASSYSYEQYF.

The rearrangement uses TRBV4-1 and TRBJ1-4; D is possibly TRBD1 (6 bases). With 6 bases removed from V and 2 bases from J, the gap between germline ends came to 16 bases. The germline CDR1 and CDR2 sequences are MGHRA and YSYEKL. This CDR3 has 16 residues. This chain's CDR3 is CASRLGAGDTNEKLFF. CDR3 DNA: TGCGCCAGCAGACTGGGGGCGGGAGACACTAATGAAAAACTGTTTTTT.

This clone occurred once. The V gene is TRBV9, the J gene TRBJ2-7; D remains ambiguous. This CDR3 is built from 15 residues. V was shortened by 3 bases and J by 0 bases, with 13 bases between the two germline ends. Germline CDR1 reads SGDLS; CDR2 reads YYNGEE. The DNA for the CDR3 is TGTGCCAGCAGCGCACGCCCCCAGAGCTCCTACGAGCAGTACTTC. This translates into CASSARPQSSYEQYF.

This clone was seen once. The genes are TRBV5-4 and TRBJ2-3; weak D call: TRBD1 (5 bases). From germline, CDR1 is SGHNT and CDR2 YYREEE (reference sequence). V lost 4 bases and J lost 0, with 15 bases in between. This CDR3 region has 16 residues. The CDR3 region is CASSPGATTSTDTQYF. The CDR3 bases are TGTGCCAGCAGCCCTGGGGCGACGACTAGCACAGATACGCAGTATTTT.